This TCR beta chain was captured in a study of T cells expressing NK-cell markers. The CDR3 loop spans 16 amino acids. One entry per CDR3 protein, without DNA, is what TCRdb gives after re-calling the 5' RACE reads. The sample's table shows a few hundred thousand distinct CDR3 sequences. The chain joins TRBV12-3 or TRBV12-4 to TRBJ2-3; the D call of TRBD2 rests on TCRdb alone, since no DNA is present to check it. The sequenced sample consisted of blood T cells: a sorted CD56 or NKG2C T cell subset, CD4+ or CD8+ T cells, or bulk PBMC T cells (not recorded which). The receptor comes from a woman between 50 and 59 years old in good health. CDR3 in amino acids: CASSRGLAGHTDTQYF.